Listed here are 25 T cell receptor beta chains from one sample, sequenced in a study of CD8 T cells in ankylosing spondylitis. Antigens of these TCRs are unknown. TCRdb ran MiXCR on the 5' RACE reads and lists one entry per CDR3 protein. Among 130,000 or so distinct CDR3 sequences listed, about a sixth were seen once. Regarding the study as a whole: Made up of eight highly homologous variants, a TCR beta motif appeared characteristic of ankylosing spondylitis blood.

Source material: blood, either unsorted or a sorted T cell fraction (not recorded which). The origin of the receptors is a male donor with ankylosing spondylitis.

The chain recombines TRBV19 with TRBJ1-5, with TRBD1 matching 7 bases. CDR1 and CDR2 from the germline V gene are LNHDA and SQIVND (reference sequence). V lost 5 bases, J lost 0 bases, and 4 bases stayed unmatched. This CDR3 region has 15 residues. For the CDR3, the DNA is TGTGCCAGTAGTGTGGACAGGTATAGCAATCAGCCCCAGCATTTT. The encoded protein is CASSVDRYSNQPQHF.

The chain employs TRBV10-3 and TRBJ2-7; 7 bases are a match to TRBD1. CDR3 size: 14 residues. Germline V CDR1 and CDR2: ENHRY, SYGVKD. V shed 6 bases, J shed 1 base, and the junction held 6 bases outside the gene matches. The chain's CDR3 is CAISGQEASYEQYF. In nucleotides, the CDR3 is TGTGCCATCAGCGGACAGGAAGCATCCTACGAGCAGTACTTC.

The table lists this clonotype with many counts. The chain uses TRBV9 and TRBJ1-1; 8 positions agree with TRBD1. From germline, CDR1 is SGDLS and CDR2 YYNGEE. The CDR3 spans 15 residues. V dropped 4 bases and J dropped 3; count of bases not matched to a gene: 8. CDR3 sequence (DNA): TGTGCCAGCAGCCCAACCGGGACAGGATACACTGAAGCTTTCTTT. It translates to CASSPTGTGYTEAFF.

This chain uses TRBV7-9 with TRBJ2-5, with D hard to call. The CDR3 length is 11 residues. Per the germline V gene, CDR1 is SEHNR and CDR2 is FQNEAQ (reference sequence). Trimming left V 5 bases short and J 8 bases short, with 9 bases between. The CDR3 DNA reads TGTGCCAGCAGCGTAGAGTATACCCAGTACTTC. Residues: CASSVEYTQYF.

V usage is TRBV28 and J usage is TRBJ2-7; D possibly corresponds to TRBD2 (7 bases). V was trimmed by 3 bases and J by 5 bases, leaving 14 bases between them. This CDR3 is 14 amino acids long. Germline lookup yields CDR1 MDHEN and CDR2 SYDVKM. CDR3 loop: CASSLGGLKNEQYF. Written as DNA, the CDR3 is TGTGCCAGCAGTTTGGGGGGGCTAAAGAACGAGCAGTACTTC. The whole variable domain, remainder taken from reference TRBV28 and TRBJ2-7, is DVKVTQSSRYLVKRTGEKVFLECVQDMDHENMFWYRQDPGLGLRLIYFSYDVKMKEKGDIPEGYSVSREKKERFSLILESASTNQTSMYLCASSLGGLKNEQYFGPGTRLTVT.

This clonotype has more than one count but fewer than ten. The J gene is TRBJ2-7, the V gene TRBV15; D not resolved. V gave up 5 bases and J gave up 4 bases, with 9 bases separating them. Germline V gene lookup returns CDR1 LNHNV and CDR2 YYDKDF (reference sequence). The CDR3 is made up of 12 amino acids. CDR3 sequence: CATSELKYEQYF. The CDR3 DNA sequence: TGTGCCACCAGCGAACTGAAATACGAGCAGTACTTC.

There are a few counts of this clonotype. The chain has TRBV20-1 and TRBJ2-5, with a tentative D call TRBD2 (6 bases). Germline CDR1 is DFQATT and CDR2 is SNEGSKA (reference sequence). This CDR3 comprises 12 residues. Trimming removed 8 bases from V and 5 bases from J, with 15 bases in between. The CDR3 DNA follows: TGCAGTACCCGGGACTCGGGCGAGACCCAGTACTTC. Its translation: CSTRDSGETQYF.

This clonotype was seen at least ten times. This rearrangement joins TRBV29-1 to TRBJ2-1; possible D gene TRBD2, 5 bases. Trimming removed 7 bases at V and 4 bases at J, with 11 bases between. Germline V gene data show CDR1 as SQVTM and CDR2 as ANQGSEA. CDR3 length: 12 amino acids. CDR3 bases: TGCAGCGCTAACGGGAATTACAATGAGCAGTTCTTC. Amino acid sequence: CSANGNYNEQFF.

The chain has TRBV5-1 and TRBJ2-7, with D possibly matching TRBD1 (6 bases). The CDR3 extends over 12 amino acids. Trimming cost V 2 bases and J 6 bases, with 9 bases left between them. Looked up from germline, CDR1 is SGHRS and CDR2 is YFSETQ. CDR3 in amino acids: CASSFTGSEQYF. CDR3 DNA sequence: TGCGCCAGCAGCTTCACAGGGAGCGAGCAGTACTTC.

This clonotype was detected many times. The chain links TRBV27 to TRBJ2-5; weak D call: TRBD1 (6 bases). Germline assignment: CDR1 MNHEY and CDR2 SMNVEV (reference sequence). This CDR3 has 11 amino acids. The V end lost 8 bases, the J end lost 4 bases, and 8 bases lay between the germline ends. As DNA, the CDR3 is TGTGCCAGCCTCAGGGGAGAGACCCAGTACTTC. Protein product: CASLRGETQYF.

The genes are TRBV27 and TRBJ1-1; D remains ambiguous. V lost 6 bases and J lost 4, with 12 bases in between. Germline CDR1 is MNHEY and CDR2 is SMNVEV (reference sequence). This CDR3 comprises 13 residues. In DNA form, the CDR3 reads TGTGCCAGCAGCAGAACGGTGGCCACTGAAGCTTTCTTT. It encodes CASSRTVATEAFF.

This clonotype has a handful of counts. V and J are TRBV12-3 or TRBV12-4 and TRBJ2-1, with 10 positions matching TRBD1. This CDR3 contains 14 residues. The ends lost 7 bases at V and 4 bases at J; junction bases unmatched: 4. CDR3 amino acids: CASTGTGAYNEQFF. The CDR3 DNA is TGTGCCAGCACCGGGACAGGGGCTTACAATGAGCAGTTCTTC.

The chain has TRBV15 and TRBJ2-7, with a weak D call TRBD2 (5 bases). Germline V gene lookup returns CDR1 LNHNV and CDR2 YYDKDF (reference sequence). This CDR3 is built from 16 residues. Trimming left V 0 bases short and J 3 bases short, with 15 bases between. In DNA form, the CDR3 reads TGTGCCACCAGCAGAGAGGGTCGTGACGGGAACTACGAGCAGTACTTC. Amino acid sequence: CATSREGRDGNYEQYF. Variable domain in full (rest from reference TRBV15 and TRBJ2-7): DAMVIQNPRYQVTQFGKPVTLSCSQTLNHNVMYWYQQKSSQAPKLLFHYYDKDFNNEADTPDNFQSRRPNTSFCFLDIRSPGLGDTAMYLCATSREGRDGNYEQYFGPGTRLTVT.

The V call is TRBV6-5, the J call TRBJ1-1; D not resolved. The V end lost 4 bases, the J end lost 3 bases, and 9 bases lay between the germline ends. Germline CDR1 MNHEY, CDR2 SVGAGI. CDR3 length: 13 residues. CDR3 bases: TGTGCCAGCAGTTTTGGGCAGGACACTGAAGCTTTCTTT. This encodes CASSFGQDTEAFF.

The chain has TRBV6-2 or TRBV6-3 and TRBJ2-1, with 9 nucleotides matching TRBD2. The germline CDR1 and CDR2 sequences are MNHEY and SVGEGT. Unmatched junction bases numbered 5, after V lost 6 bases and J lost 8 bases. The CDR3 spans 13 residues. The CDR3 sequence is CASRREGQDEQFF. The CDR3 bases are TGTGCCAGCAGGCGGGAGGGCCAGGATGAGCAGTTCTTC.

The CDR3 DNA follows: TGTGCCAGCAGCTTGGATGTCCGGGACGGTGTCTACGAGCAGTACTTC. The encoded protein is CASSLDVRDGVYEQYF. The chain couples TRBV5-5 to TRBJ2-7; D tentatively reads TRBD1 or TRBD2 (5 bases each). This CDR3 region has 16 residues. V lost 0 bases and J lost 3, with 16 bases in between. Germline V lookup: CDR1 SGHKS, CDR2 YYEKEE (reference sequence).

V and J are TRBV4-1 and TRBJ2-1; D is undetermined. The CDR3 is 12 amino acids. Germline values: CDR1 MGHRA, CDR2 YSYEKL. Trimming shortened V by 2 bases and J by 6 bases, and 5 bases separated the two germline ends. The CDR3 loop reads CASSQSANEQFF. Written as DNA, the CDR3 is TGCGCCAGCAGCCAATCCGCCAATGAGCAGTTCTTC.

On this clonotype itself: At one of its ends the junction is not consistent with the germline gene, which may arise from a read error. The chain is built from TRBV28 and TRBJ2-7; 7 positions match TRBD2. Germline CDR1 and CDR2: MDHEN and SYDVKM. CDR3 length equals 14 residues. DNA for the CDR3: TGTGCCAGCAGTTTAGTTGGGGGGGACTACGAGCAGTGCTTC. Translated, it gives CASSLVGGDYEQCF.

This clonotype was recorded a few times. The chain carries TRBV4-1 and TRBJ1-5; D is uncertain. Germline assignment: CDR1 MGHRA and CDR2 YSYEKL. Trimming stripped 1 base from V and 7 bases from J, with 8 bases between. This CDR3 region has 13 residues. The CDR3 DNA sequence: TGCGCCAGCAGCCAAGTCCCAGGCCAGCCCCAGCATTTT. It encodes CASSQVPGQPQHF.

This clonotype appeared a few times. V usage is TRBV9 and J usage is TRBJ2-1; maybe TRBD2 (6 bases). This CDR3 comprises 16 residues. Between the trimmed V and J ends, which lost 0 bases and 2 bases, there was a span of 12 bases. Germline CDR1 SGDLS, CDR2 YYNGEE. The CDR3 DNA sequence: TGTGCCAGCAGCGTAGATTCGCTAGCGCCCTACAATGAGCAGTTCTTC. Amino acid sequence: CASSVDSLAPYNEQFF.

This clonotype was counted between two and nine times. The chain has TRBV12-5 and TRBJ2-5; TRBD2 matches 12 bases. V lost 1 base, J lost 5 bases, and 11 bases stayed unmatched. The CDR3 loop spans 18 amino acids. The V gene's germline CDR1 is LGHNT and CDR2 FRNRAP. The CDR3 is CASGLGLAGDGGGETQYF. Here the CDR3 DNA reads TGTGCTAGTGGTTTGGGACTAGCGGGAGACGGCGGAGGGGAGACCCAGTACTTC.

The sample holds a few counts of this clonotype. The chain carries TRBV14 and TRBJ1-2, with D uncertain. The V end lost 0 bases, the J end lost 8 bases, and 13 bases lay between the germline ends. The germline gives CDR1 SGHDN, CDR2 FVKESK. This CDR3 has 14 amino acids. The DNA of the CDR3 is TGTGCCAGCAGCCAAGAGACCGCCCCGAGGGGCTACACCTTC. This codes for CASSQETAPRGYTF.

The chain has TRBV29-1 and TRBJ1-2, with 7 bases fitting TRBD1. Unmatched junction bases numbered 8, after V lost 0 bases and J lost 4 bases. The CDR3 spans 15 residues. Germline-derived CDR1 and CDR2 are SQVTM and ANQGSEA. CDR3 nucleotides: TGCAGCGTTGAAGATTTCTCAGGGGGAGCCTATGGCTACACCTTC. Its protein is CSVEDFSGGAYGYTF.

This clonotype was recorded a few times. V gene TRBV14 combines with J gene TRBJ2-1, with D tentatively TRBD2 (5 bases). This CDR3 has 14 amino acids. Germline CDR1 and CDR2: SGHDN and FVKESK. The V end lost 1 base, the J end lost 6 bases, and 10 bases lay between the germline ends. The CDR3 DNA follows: TGTGCCAGCAGCCAAGTTCTAAGCGGCAATGAGCAGTTCTTC. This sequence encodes CASSQVLSGNEQFF.

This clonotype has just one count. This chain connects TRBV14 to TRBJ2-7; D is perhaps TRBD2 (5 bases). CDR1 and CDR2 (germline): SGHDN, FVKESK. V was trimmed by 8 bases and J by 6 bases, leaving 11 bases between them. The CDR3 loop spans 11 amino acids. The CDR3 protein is CASGPAGEQYF. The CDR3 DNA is TGTGCCAGCGGTCCGGCGGGCGAGCAGTACTTC.